The 25 T cell receptor beta chains presented below share a single source sample, sequenced in a study of CD8 T cells in ankylosing spondylitis. Study-wide results and limits: What appeared characteristic of ankylosing spondylitis blood was a TCR beta motif of seven to nine highly homologous variants.

TCRdb reanalysed the 5' RACE reads using MiXCR and keeps one entry per CDR3 protein. The sample holds 400,000 to 450,000 distinct CDR3 sequences, about 15% seen once. Which antigens these TCRs recognize remains unknown. Sequences were obtained from blood, either unsorted or a sorted T cell fraction (not recorded which). These receptors all stem from a male donor with ankylosing spondylitis.

The V and J genes are TRBV9 and TRBJ1-3; D is unclear. Trimming cost V 0 bases and J 7 bases, with 5 bases left between them. The V gene's germline CDR1 is SGDLS and CDR2 YYNGEE. The CDR3 length is 12 residues. This CDR3 reads CASSVDLNTIYF. CDR3 sequence (DNA): TGTGCCAGCAGCGTAGACTTGAACACCATATATTTT. Combining the CDR3 with reference TRBV9 and TRBJ1-3 gives the whole variable domain DSGVTQTPKHLITATGQRVTLRCSPRSGDLSVYWYQQSLDQGLQFLIQYYNGEERAKGNILERFSAQQFPDLHSELNLSSLELGDSALYFCASSVDLNTIYFGEGSWLTVV.

This clonotype has a handful of counts. The CDR3 coding sequence is TGTGCCAGCAGCCAGGCACAAAGCTCCTACGAGCAGTACTTC. The encoded protein is CASSQAQSSYEQYF. This chain uses TRBV14 with TRBJ2-7; no clear D gene. CDR3 size: 14 residues. V was trimmed by 3 bases and J by 0 bases, leaving 9 bases between them. The germline V gene encodes CDR1 SGHDN and CDR2 FVKESK.

Many counts were recorded for this clonotype. The chain carries TRBV29-1 and TRBJ1-2, with 9 bases matching TRBD1. The germline CDR1 and CDR2 sequences are SQVTM and ANQGSEA. CDR3 size: 14 residues. J lost 6 bases, V lost 5 bases, and 10 bases had no gene match. CDR3 protein: CSVKTTGGPDGYTF. The CDR3 coding sequence is TGCAGCGTTAAAACTACAGGGGGCCCTGATGGCTACACCTTC.

The chain's CDR3 is CASSPLAGIRTDTQYF. CDR3 DNA sequence: TGTGCCAGCAGTCCCCTAGCAGGGATCCGCACAGATACGCAGTATTTT. This chain joins TRBV27 and TRBJ2-3; tentatively, D is TRBD1 or TRBD2 (5 bases each). V lost 5 bases and J lost 1, with 16 bases in between. Germline CDR1 reads MNHEY; CDR2 reads SMNVEV (reference sequence). The CDR3 is 16 amino acids.

The chain links TRBV11-1 to TRBJ1-3; 10 bases align to TRBD1. This CDR3 comprises 20 residues. J lost 2 bases, V lost 6 bases, and 19 bases had no gene match. From germline, CDR1 is SGHAT and CDR2 FQDESV (reference sequence). Here the CDR3 DNA reads TGTGCCAGCAGGCGGCCCTGGGGGGACAGGGGACTCCTCCCTGGAAACACCATATATTTT. It specifies CASRRPWGDRGLLPGNTIYF.

This clonotype was counted ten times or more. The chain carries TRBV20-1 and TRBJ2-7; the D gene is possibly TRBD2 (7 bases). Germline V CDR1 and CDR2: DFQATT, SNEGSKA (reference sequence). This CDR3 contains 13 residues. Between the trimmed V and J ends, which lost 7 bases and 3 bases, there was a span of 16 bases. CDR3 region: CSVRGGRDYEQYF. The DNA for the CDR3 is TGCAGTGTAAGGGGGGGGCGCGACTACGAGCAGTACTTC.

V gene TRBV6-1 combines with J gene TRBJ1-1, with TRBD1 identical over 10 bases. Germline V gene data show CDR1 as MNHNS and CDR2 as SASEGT. The V segment lost 4 bases and the J segment 8 bases; nucleotides outside the gene matches: 10. The CDR3 is made up of 15 amino acids. The CDR3 protein is CASSVSPTGGREAFF. CDR3 in DNA: TGTGCCAGCAGTGTCTCCCCGACAGGGGGCAGGGAAGCTTTCTTT.

The table lists this clonotype with a few counts. V and J are TRBV2 and TRBJ2-1; perhaps TRBD2 as D (6 bases). The germline V gene encodes CDR1 SNHLY and CDR2 FYNNEI. The CDR3 consists of 15 residues. The V gene lost 6 bases and the J gene lost 0 bases, with 12 bases spanning the gap. CDR3 loop: CASREGISSYNEQFF. Written as DNA, the CDR3 is TGTGCCAGCAGGGAGGGGATAAGCTCCTACAATGAGCAGTTCTTC.

The chain has TRBV7-9 and TRBJ1-3, with a weak D call TRBD1 (5 bases). The CDR3 loop spans 14 amino acids. V lost 7 bases and J lost 1, with 11 bases in between. Germline CDR1 SEHNR, CDR2 FQNEAQ (reference sequence). In nucleotides, the CDR3 is TGTGCCAGCAACTCGGGGGTTTCTGGAAACACCATATATTTT. Residues: CASNSGVSGNTIYF.

CDR3 sequence: CASSFPISGRAQETQYF. The CDR3 DNA sequence: TGTGCCAGCAGTTTCCCCATTAGCGGGAGGGCCCAAGAGACCCAGTACTTC. This chain uses TRBV28 with TRBJ2-5; 11 bases match TRBD2. V dropped 3 bases and J dropped 1; count of bases not matched to a gene: 7. The CDR3 totals 17 residues. Germline V CDR1 and CDR2: MDHEN, SYDVKM.

The rearrangement links TRBV20-1 to TRBJ2-4; 7 bases fit TRBD1. Germline V CDR1 and CDR2: DFQATT, SNEGSKA (reference sequence). V shed 1 base, J shed 3 bases, and the junction held 9 bases outside the gene matches. This CDR3 is 16 amino acids long. The CDR3 coding sequence is TGCAGTGCTAGAGTTTTAGGGGGCAATGGCAAAAACATTCAGTACTTC. It yields the protein CSARVLGGNGKNIQYF.

This clonotype was picked up a small number of times. The CDR3 nucleotides read TGCAGTGCTAGGGGCAGGGGGGGACAGGTTGAGCAGTTCTTC. As protein: CSARGRGGQVEQFF. J is TRBJ2-1 and V is TRBV20-1, with D possibly being TRBD1 (8 bases). From germline, CDR1 is DFQATT and CDR2 SNEGSKA (reference sequence). This CDR3 is 14 amino acids long. V shed 3 bases and J shed 9 bases, with 18 bases lying between them.

This clonotype showed up just a few times. CDR3 nucleotides: TGTGCCAGCAGCTTCTCCGGGACAGGGGGTAGGAGCTACAATGAGCAGTTCTTC. Protein: CASSFSGTGGRSYNEQFF. V gene TRBV11-2 combines with J gene TRBJ2-1; TRBD1 aligns across 11 bases. The V gene's germline CDR1 is SGHAT and CDR2 FQNNGV. The CDR3 runs 18 residues. V lost 3 bases and J lost 3; bases outside the gene matches: 10.

The sample holds one count of this clonotype. The chain uses TRBV3-1 and TRBJ2-3; a possible D gene is TRBD1 (5 bases). V dropped 0 bases and J dropped 3 bases, with 13 bases sitting between them. The CDR3 is made up of 16 amino acids. Per the germline V gene, CDR1 is LGHDT and CDR2 is YNNKEL (reference sequence). As DNA, the CDR3 is TGTGCCAGCAGCCAAGATTTGGGGCCCGGGACAGATACGCAGTATTTT. Its translation: CASSQDLGPGTDTQYF.

The table lists this clonotype with many counts. The rearrangement joins TRBV12-3 or TRBV12-4 to TRBJ1-5, with D possibly being TRBD1 (6 bases). This CDR3 is 14 amino acids long. V lost 6 bases and J 2 bases, leaving 11 bases between the germline ends. The CDR3 sequence: CASSRDIGNQPQHF. In DNA form, the CDR3 reads TGTGCCAGCAGCCGGGACATCGGCAATCAGCCCCAGCATTTT.

This clonotype has just a few counts. This sequence joins TRBV10-3 and TRBJ2-5, with TRBD2 matching over 8 bases. V lost 5 bases, J lost 5 bases, and 7 bases stayed unmatched. The CDR3 sequence is 14 residues long. The germline CDR1 and CDR2 sequences are ENHRY and SYGVKD. The CDR3 sequence: CAISSLGLDETQYF. The DNA of the CDR3 is TGTGCCATCAGTTCTTTGGGACTAGATGAGACCCAGTACTTC.

This clonotype showed up just a few times. The gene calls are TRBV6-5 and TRBJ2-5; 16 bases line up with TRBD2. Germline V CDR1 and CDR2: MNHEY, SVGAGI. The CDR3 runs to 18 residues. J was trimmed by 5 bases and V by 0 bases; bases with no gene match: 6. Here the CDR3 reads CASSYSFGTSGRGETQYF. DNA for the CDR3: TGTGCCAGCAGTTACTCGTTTGGGACTAGCGGGAGGGGTGAGACCCAGTACTTC.

In its sample, this clonotype was seen a few times. This chain joins TRBV20-1 and TRBJ1-1; no firm D call. Trimming stripped 0 bases from V and 5 bases from J, with 13 bases between. CDR3 length: 14 amino acids. Germline-derived CDR1 and CDR2 are DFQATT and SNEGSKA (reference sequence). Written as DNA, the CDR3 is TGCAGTGCTAGAGATAGGAGGAGCGGGACTGAAGCTTTCTTT. This codes for CSARDRRSGTEAFF.

This clonotype was seen a handful of times. The rearrangement links TRBV6-5 to TRBJ1-2; unclear D gene. Trimming removed 2 bases from V and 5 bases from J, with 12 bases in between. The CDR3 totals 14 residues. From germline, CDR1 is MNHEY and CDR2 SVGAGI. The CDR3 DNA reads as TGTGCCAGCAGTTACGGCGGGCAGGCATATGGCTACACCTTC. Encoded protein: CASSYGGQAYGYTF.

This clonotype was observed a handful of times. The chain links TRBV9 to TRBJ2-3; 9 nucleotides align to TRBD2. The CDR3 has 16 residues. Trimming removed 0 bases from V and 4 bases from J; junction bases left unmatched: 6. Looked up from germline, CDR1 is SGDLS and CDR2 is YYNGEE. The CDR3 reads CASSVGAGGPPDTQYF. CDR3 coding DNA: TGTGCCAGCAGCGTAGGGGCGGGGGGGCCGCCAGATACGCAGTATTTT.

The sample holds a few counts of this clonotype. This chain links TRBV20-1 with TRBJ2-1, with 12 bases identical to TRBD2. V was pared by 3 bases and J by 7 bases, with 10 bases of the junction left unmatched. This CDR3 has 16 residues. Germline V gene data show CDR1 as DFQATT and CDR2 as SNEGSKA (reference sequence). The CDR3 loop reads CSARETSGGRGNEQFF. CDR3 bases: TGCAGTGCTAGGGAGACTAGCGGGGGTAGGGGGAATGAGCAGTTCTTC.

This clonotype was recorded a few times. J is TRBJ2-3 and V is TRBV20-1; TRBD1 matches 8 bases. CDR1 is DFQATT and CDR2 is SNEGSKA in the germline V gene (reference sequence). With V trimmed by 6 bases and J by 5 bases, 16 bases remained unmatched. The CDR3 runs to 16 residues. DNA for the CDR3: TGCAGTGCCCAACCATCCTCGGACAGGGTCCAAGATACGCAGTATTTT. Residues: CSAQPSSDRVQDTQYF.

The V gene is TRBV6-5, the J gene TRBJ1-6, with 7 bases aligning to TRBD1. The CDR3 has 15 amino acids. With V trimmed by 3 bases and J by 8 bases, 7 bases remained unmatched. Germline values: CDR1 MNHEY, CDR2 SVGAGI. The CDR3 DNA reads TGTGCCAGCAGTTATACGACAGGGAAGGATTCACCCCTCCACTTT. Its translation is CASSYTTGKDSPLHF.

V usage is TRBV28 and J usage is TRBJ2-1; D could derive from TRBD1 or TRBD2 (5 bases each). The V end was cut by 4 bases, the J end by 0 bases, with 13 bases between. The CDR3 contains 16 residues. CDR1 and CDR2 from the germline V gene are MDHEN and SYDVKM. The CDR3 region is CASSSTGTPSYNEQFF. The CDR3 DNA sequence: TGTGCCAGCAGTTCAACCGGGACGCCCTCCTACAATGAGCAGTTCTTC. The full variable domain, its missing parts supplied by reference TRBV28 and TRBJ2-1, is DVKVTQSSRYLVKRTGEKVFLECVQDMDHENMFWYRQDPGLGLRLIYFSYDVKMKEKGDIPEGYSVSREKKERFSLILESASTNQTSMYLCASSSTGTPSYNEQFFGPGTRLTVL.

The chain recombines TRBV5-1 with TRBJ2-1; 9 bases map to TRBD2. The V gene end was trimmed by 4 bases and the J gene end by 4 bases; junction bases not matched to a gene: 9. The CDR3 consists of 16 residues. Looked up from germline, CDR1 is SGHRS and CDR2 is YFSETQ. CDR3 amino acids: CASSPLAGAGYNEQFF. The DNA of the CDR3 is TGCGCCAGCAGCCCCTTAGCGGGAGCCGGGTACAATGAGCAGTTCTTC.